This T cell receptor beta chain was profiled in a study of shared clonotypes between healthy human individuals. Broader study findings: Estimated richness was generally greater in naive than memory subsets. Naive CD4 clonotypes overlapped across several donors at roughly 5.1%.

As concerns this clone: Its specificity is unknown.

Only CD45RO-negative cells positively selected for CCR7 counted as naive CD8 cells, so terminally differentiated effector memory CD45RA+ cells were excluded. Recent acute infections and vaccinations were absent in the healthy HIV-negative adult donors. Several immunoSEQ plates received, in even portions, the genomic DNA of each subset. Here immunoSEQ multiplex PCR was the method, and the copy in TCRdb shows in-frame clones only, minus some. The profile covers about 590,000 clones, with about 95% appearing a single time and 0.11% taken by the ten largest. The length of the CDR3 is 13 residues. Per germline, CDR1 MGHDK and CDR2 SYGVNS. V was cut by 9 bases and J by 4 bases, with 16 bases left in between.

The chain carries TRBV25-1 and TRBJ2-7, with D perhaps assigned TRBD1 or TRBD2 (5 bases each). The receptor was isolated from a woman aged 25 to 39 in good health. Sequenced sample: naive CD8+ T cells sorted from blood. Here the CDR3 reads CARTGTVWYEQYF. CDR3 in DNA: TGTGCCAGGACCGGGACGGTATGGTACGAGCAGTACTTC.